The source of this TCR beta chain is a study of ipilimumab plus nivolumab after autologous stem cell transplantation. Points from the study as a whole: TCR repertoire, Treg phenotype and gut microbiota reportedly support more study of this approach.

The CDR3 runs 14 residues. The V and J ends lost 3 bases and 4 bases respectively, with 12 bases between them. Germline CDR1 and CDR2: MDHEN and SYDVKM. Measured with immunoSEQ multiplex PCR; TCRdb has only the in-frame clones, and not every one. The sample records just under 9,500 clones, 65% to 80% being singletons. Concerning this clone: Antigen unknown.

The sequence came from a female donor with multiple myeloma. Sequencing used PBMCs, obtained in a trial of ipilimumab plus nivolumab as post-transplant consolidation. This chain connects TRBV28 to TRBJ1-1; no definite D call. The CDR3 sequence: CASSFRGVTTEAFF. For the CDR3, the DNA is TGTGCCAGCAGTTTCCGGGGAGTAACCACTGAAGCTTTCTTT.